These T cell receptor beta chains were read from a single sample in a study of CD4 T cells in relation to SARS-CoV-2 and coronaviruses. What these receptors recognize is not known. Profiling relied on immunoSEQ multiplex PCR, and the TCRdb table lists in-frame clones only, not all of them. The table has around 40,000 clones, over 75% seen once. Sequencing used naive CD4+ T cells from PBMCs, cultured in vitro. The source is an adult with COVID-19. CDR3s include the opening cysteine and the closing phenylalanine or tryptophan. The order of the fields is V gene, clone size, CDR3 protein. Size is stated for part of the rows, as once, few or many counts, or as a class when the clone is expanded.

V gene: TRBV2; clone size: .; CDR3 protein: CASSSRDEAFF
V gene: TRBV7-2; clone size: .; CDR3 protein: CASSEQGLGGYTF
V gene: TRBV29-1; clone size: .; CDR3 protein: CSVERGGHTEAFF
V gene: TRBV13; clone size: .; CDR3 protein: CASSLGDPWAENTGELFF
V gene: TRBV2; clone size: .; CDR3 protein: CASSGGQNSYEQYF
V gene: TRBV5-4; clone size: .; CDR3 protein: CASSLPSGTSTDTQYF
V gene: TRBV27; clone size: .; CDR3 protein: CASSLSFQSSYNEQFF
V gene: TRBV18; clone size: .; CDR3 protein: CASSPIHGVPVGTEAFF
V gene: TRBV3-1/TRBV3-2; clone size: .; CDR3 protein: CASSQGLAGTEQFF
V gene: TRBV6-2/TRBV6-3; clone size: .; CDR3 protein: CASSLGQGIIYEQYF
V gene: TRBV6-5; clone size: .; CDR3 protein: CASSYGTINEQFF
V gene: TRBV9; clone size: .; CDR3 protein: CASGNDRTGDSDTQYF
V gene: TRBV3-1/TRBV3-2; clone size: .; CDR3 protein: CASTGTDTQYF
V gene: TRBV6-5; clone size: .; CDR3 protein: CASTPARGAFF
V gene: TRBV7-2; clone size: .; CDR3 protein: CASSLVGGVAKNIQYF
V gene: TRBV19; clone size: .; CDR3 protein: CASSMGRYEQFF
V gene: TRBV18; clone size: few; CDR3 protein: CASSPHTYEQYF
V gene: TRBV30; clone size: .; CDR3 protein: CAWSAISGAGELFF
V gene: TRBV5-1; clone size: .; CDR3 protein: CASSLGRGRTDTQYF
V gene: TRBV4-1; clone size: few; CDR3 protein: CASSQVQGNEQYF
V gene: TRBV12-3/TRBV12-4; clone size: .; CDR3 protein: CASRLGRQETQYF
V gene: TRBV7-8; clone size: .; CDR3 protein: CASSSSATGAKNIQYF
V gene: TRBV5-4; clone size: .; CDR3 protein: CASSAGLAGGGTQYF
V gene: TRBV7-9; clone size: .; CDR3 protein: CASSPGSWRGGTYEQYF
V gene: TRBV28; clone size: .; CDR3 protein: CASSPPAGEQFF
V gene: TRBV10-3; clone size: .; CDR3 protein: CAISRTTVELFF
V gene: TRBV9; clone size: .; CDR3 protein: CASSSSGLAGGNKLF
V gene: TRBV21-1; clone size: few; CDR3 protein: CASSKATSPGLVGEEQFF
V gene: TRBV28; clone size: .; CDR3 protein: CASSPGPDTQYF
V gene: TRBV5-4; clone size: .; CDR3 protein: CASSRRSGNPNEQFF
V gene: TRBV28; clone size: .; CDR3 protein: CASSSRVDLLLAQYF
V gene: TRBV6-5; clone size: .; CDR3 protein: CASSYGRGSYEQYF
V gene: TRBV4-1; clone size: .; CDR3 protein: CASTPDQRVGTQYF
V gene: TRBV3-1/TRBV3-2; clone size: .; CDR3 protein: CASSRVGVQPQHF
V gene: TRBV15; clone size: .; CDR3 protein: CATRRGSGGSYEQYF
V gene: TRBV6-5; clone size: .; CDR3 protein: CASSYQPHSPLHF
V gene: TRBV9; clone size: .; CDR3 protein: CASSVGDSSYEQYF
V gene: TRBV5-4; clone size: .; CDR3 protein: CASSQDSYEQYF
V gene: TRBV7-6; clone size: .; CDR3 protein: CASSLAPGTGNRNEKLFF
V gene: TRBV19; clone size: .; CDR3 protein: CASTEPNRQETQYF
V gene: TRBV2; clone size: .; CDR3 protein: CATLGLGETQYF
V gene: TRBV6-2/TRBV6-3; clone size: .; CDR3 protein: CASSYHKTSATGELFF